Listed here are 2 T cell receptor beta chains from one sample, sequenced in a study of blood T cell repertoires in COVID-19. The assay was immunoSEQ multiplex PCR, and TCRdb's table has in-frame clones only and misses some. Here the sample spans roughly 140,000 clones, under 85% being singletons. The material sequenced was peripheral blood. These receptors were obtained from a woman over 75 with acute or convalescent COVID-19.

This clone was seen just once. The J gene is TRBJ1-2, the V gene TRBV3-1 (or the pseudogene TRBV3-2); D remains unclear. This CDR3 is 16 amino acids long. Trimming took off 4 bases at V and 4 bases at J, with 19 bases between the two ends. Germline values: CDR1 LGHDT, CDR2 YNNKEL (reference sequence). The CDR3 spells CASSPTDLTISYGYTF. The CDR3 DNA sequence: TGTGCCAGCAGCCCCACCGACTTGACGATTAGCTATGGCTACACCTTC.

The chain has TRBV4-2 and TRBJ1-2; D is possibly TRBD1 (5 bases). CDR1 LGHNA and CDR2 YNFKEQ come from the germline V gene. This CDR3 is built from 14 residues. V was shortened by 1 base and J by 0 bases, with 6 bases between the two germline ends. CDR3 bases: TGTGCCAGCAGCCAAGGGGGGGCTAACTATGGCTACACCTTC. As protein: CASSQGGANYGYTF.